This T cell receptor beta chain was identified during a study of memory CD4+ T cells and cytomegalovirus serostatus. The wider study: Donors were healthy Belgian adults, fewer than ten CMV seropositive and about two dozen seronegative.

The sort gate was single viable CD3+CD4+CD8-CD45RO+ cells for memory CD4+ T cells. CMV serostatus came from serum IgG against pp150, pp28, p38, p52. This CDR3 has 15 residues. The ends lost 2 bases at V and 6 bases at J; junction bases unmatched: 7. Per the germline V gene, CDR1 is SGDLS and CDR2 is YYNGEE. Using immunoSEQ multiplex PCR, the repertoire was profiled, and TCRdb retains in-frame clones only, with some absent. This sample yields roughly 64,000 clones, of which roughly three quarters are seen a single time; approximately 0.81% belongs to the top ten. The clonotype originates from an adult in good health and CMV-seronegative. The rearrangement links TRBV9 to TRBJ2-4; TRBD1 matches 8 bases. The sequenced sample was memory CD4+ T cells from blood. This CDR3 is CASSVQGAVGNIQYF. The CDR3 bases are TGTGCCAGCAGCGTTCAGGGGGCGGTGGGAAACATTCAGTACTTC.